These 16 T cell receptor beta chains came from one sample sequenced in a study of molecular identifiers for immune sequencing clone quantification. TCRdb fed the PCR reads into MiXCR, producing one record per CDR3 protein. The sample holds 8,000 to 13,000 distinct CDR3 sequences; roughly a sixth are singletons and the top ten take 2% to 2.5%. Input material: naive CD8+ T cells from blood, with Jurkat cell RNA spiked in. Subset indicated: FACS-sorted CD8+CD4-CCR7+CD45RA+ naive T cells. The receptors originated from a human donor in good health. Some libraries in this study had Jurkat cell RNA spiked in.

By share, this clonotype ranks as medium-sized. The chain carries TRBV4-1 and TRBJ1-2; 7 bases fit TRBD1. Germline CDR1 reads MGHRA; CDR2 reads YSYEKL. V was clipped by 8 bases and J by 12 bases; unmatched bases: 9. The CDR3 runs to 11 residues. The CDR3 DNA follows: TGCGCCAGCGGACCGACAGGGCCCCACACCTTC. Residues: CASGPTGPHTF.

This clonotype has just a few counts. V gene TRBV7-2 combines with J gene TRBJ2-7; 11 bases fit TRBD2. Germline V lookup: CDR1 SGHTA, CDR2 FQGNSA. This CDR3 contains 15 residues. J gave up 1 base and V 4 bases, and 3 bases lay outside the gene matches. CDR3 in DNA: TGTGCCAGCAGCTGGACTAGCGGGCCGTCCTACGAGCAGTACTTC. It is translated as CASSWTSGPSYEQYF.

Remarks on this clonotype: A much larger clonotype is one base distant, so this may be a read error. The chain carries TRBV12-5 and TRBJ2-2, with unresolved D. The CDR3 is 13 residues long. V was pared by 2 bases and J by 9 bases, with 10 bases between. CDR1 and CDR2 from the germline V gene are LGHNT and FRNRAP. CDR3 in DNA: TGTGCTAGTGGTTTGTTCGAAACCAGGGAGCTGTTTTTT. This sequence encodes CASGLFETRELFF.

Ten or more counts support this clonotype. The CDR3 sequence is CASSPTGGHEQYF. The DNA of the CDR3 is TGTGCCAGCAGCCCAACGGGGGGGCACGAGCAGTACTTC. The V and J genes are TRBV5-4 and TRBJ2-7; 8 nucleotides match TRBD2. J gave up 5 bases and V 4 bases, and 5 bases lay outside the gene matches. From germline, CDR1 is SGHNT and CDR2 YYREEE (reference sequence). The CDR3 is 13 residues long.

This clonotype was counted between two and nine times. A single base separates this from a much larger clone, so it may be a read error. The chain links TRBV28 to TRBJ1-5, with D possibly TRBD1 on 6 matching bases. Germline values: CDR1 MDHEN, CDR2 SYDVKM. The CDR3 has 16 residues. As DNA, the CDR3 is TGTGCCAGCAGTTCCGTACAGGGTGAATTTATTCAGCCCCAGCGTTTT. Translated, it gives CASSSVQGEFIQPQRF. Filled out from reference TRBV28 and TRBJ1-5, the complete variable domain reads DVKVTQSSRYLVKRTGEKVFLECVQDMDHENMFWYRQDPGLGLRLIYFSYDVKMKEKGDIPEGYSVSREKKERFSLILESASTNQTSMYLCASSSVQGEFIQPQRFGDGTRLSIL.

This clonotype is medium-sized (0.01 to 0.1%) in the sample. The junction departs from the called germline gene at one end, perhaps through a read error. This chain uses TRBV3-1 with TRBJ2-5, with TRBD1 matching 7 bases. Per the germline V gene, CDR1 is LGHDT and CDR2 is YNNKEL (reference sequence). The CDR3 has 15 amino acids. The CDR3 nucleotides read TGTGCCAGCAGCCAAGGGCCGGGACAGCAAGAGGCCCAGTACTTC. Its translation: CASSQGPGQQEAQYF.

In its sample, this clonotype was seen a few times. This may be a read error, as it is one base from a much larger clone. J is TRBJ2-7 and V is TRBV4-1; 12 bases are a match to TRBD2. The V gene's germline CDR1 is MGHRA and CDR2 YSYEKL. This CDR3 has 16 residues. The CDR3 protein is CDSSQQTSGRFYEQYF. The DNA of the CDR3 is TGCGACAGCAGCCAACAGACTAGCGGGAGATTTTACGAGCAGTACTTC.

V is TRBV27 and J is TRBJ2-3, with TRBD1 matching 8 bases. The germline CDR1 and CDR2 sequences are MNHEY and SMNVEV (reference sequence). Trimming took 7 bases from V and 2 from J; bases not matched to a gene: 5. The CDR3 loop spans 14 amino acids. CDR3 bases: TGTGCCAGCACCCCGGACAGGGCCACAGATACGCAGTATTTT. This sequence encodes CASTPDRATDTQYF.

Only a few counts were recorded for this clonotype. The V and J genes are TRBV12-3 or TRBV12-4 and TRBJ2-1; 7 bases agree with TRBD2. This CDR3 has 15 residues. The ends lost 8 bases at V and 9 bases at J; junction bases unmatched: 16. CDR3 coding DNA: TGTGCCAGCGGGCCGGGGGAGGGAGGTTATACTGAGCAGTTCTTC. Translating gives CASGPGEGGYTEQFF.

By proportion, this clonotype is medium-sized. The rearrangement joins TRBV7-7 to TRBJ2-3, with TRBD2 identical over 11 bases. V lost 2 bases, J lost 2 bases, and 9 bases stayed unmatched. The germline V gene has CDR1 SSHAT and CDR2 FNYEAQ (reference sequence). The CDR3 loop spans 18 amino acids. CDR3: CASSLFPSGGTFTDTQYF. The CDR3 nucleotides read TGTGCCAGCAGCTTATTTCCTAGCGGGGGGACCTTCACAGATACGCAGTATTTT.

This clonotype was seen more than once but under ten times. The rearrangement links TRBV29-1 to TRBJ2-7, with 8 bases lining up with TRBD1. J lost 4 bases, V lost 6 bases, and 5 bases had no gene match. The germline gives CDR1 SQVTM, CDR2 ANQGSEA. The CDR3 is 12 amino acids. In nucleotides, the CDR3 is TGCAGCGTAGCCACAGGGGGGTACGAGCAGTACTTC. Amino acid sequence: CSVATGGYEQYF.

Of note for this clonotype: A much larger clone differs from this one at a single base, so this may be a read error. The V and J genes are TRBV25-1 and TRBJ2-1; 12 bases map to TRBD2. From germline, CDR1 is MGHDK and CDR2 SYGVNS. V was clipped by 4 bases and J by 9 bases; unmatched bases: 4. The CDR3 is 14 residues long. DNA of the CDR3: TGTGCCAGCAGTGGGACTAGCGGGGCTCTTGAGCAGTTCTTC. Amino acids: CASSGTSGALEQFF.

Ten or more counts support this clonotype. The chain employs TRBV11-2 and TRBJ2-3, with a possible D match to TRBD2 (6 bases). The CDR3 runs to 13 residues. V lost 8 bases, J lost 2 bases, and 11 bases lay in between. Germline V gene lookup returns CDR1 SGHAT and CDR2 FQNNGV. In DNA form, the CDR3 reads TGTGCCAGCTTGGGAGGAGACACAGATACGCAGTATTTT. This codes for CASLGGDTDTQYF.

This clonotype has a handful of counts. The chain is built from TRBV12-3 or TRBV12-4 and TRBJ2-2; D is unresolved. The ends were cut back, 9 bases at V and 0 bases at J, with 8 bases in the middle. The CDR3 totals 13 residues. As DNA, the CDR3 is TGTGCCAGTGGGGATTCGAACACCGGGGAGCTGTTTTTT. Protein sequence: CASGDSNTGELFF.

Ten or more counts support this clonotype. This chain connects TRBV7-9 to TRBJ2-3; perhaps TRBD2 as D (6 bases). The V gene lost 5 bases and the J gene lost 5 bases, with 14 bases spanning the gap. CDR1 and CDR2 from the germline V gene are SEHNR and FQNEAQ (reference sequence). The CDR3 is 14 residues long. CDR3 DNA sequence: TGTGCCAGCAGCCGGGGCGGGAATGAAGATACGCAGTATTTT. Its protein is CASSRGGNEDTQYF.

This clonotype came up many times. The chain links TRBV18 to TRBJ1-1; D might be TRBD1 (5 bases). The germline CDR1 and CDR2 sequences are KGHSH and LQKENI. V was clipped by 3 bases and J by 0 bases, with 11 bases between them. This CDR3 spans 15 amino acids. The CDR3 bases are TGTGCCAGCTCACCCTCATGGGGGATGAACACTGAAGCTTTCTTT. Encoded protein: CASSPSWGMNTEAFF.